This section outlines one TCR beta chain sequence together with its context. Its antigen is undetermined. This CDR3 is built from 15 residues. The V end lost 4 bases, the J end lost 4 bases, and 17 bases lay between the germline ends. Germline values: CDR1 SGDLS, CDR2 YYNGEE. Here immunoSEQ multiplex PCR was the method, and the copy in TCRdb shows in-frame clones only, minus some. The sample has about 10,000 clones, around 89% seen once; the top ten hold about 35%. The data stem from a study of STAT3 mutations in large granular lymphocyte leukemia. About the study: Among longitudinally sequenced T-LGLL patients, roughly half had canonical activating STAT3 mutations detected. Study results and limitations: A small but highly pathogenic clone may have been missed. All newly emerging clones after therapy were STAT3 wild type. Every T-cell large granular lymphocyte leukemia patient had at least one immunodominant TCR beta clonotype. In several patients, dominant TCR clone burden exceeded STAT3 mutant burden, suggesting STAT3 mutation arose secondarily.

Source material: peripheral blood mononuclear cells. This receptor was taken from a man aged 55 to 69 with T-cell large granular lymphocyte leukemia. Some clones in this sample may be carry-over from other donors' samples. The rearrangement joins TRBV9 to TRBJ1-1, with D maybe TRBD1 (5 bases). For the CDR3, the DNA is TGTGCCAGCAGCCAAGGGACGCTAGGGTTCACTGAAGCTTTCTTT. Amino acids: CASSQGTLGFTEAFF.